This T cell receptor beta chain was obtained from a study of OX40 agonist ivuxolimab in advanced cancers. Overall study: Each patient was given ivuxolimab into a vein every 2 weeks, at 0.01 to 10 mg/kg. People in dose escalation had one of these cancers: hepatocellular carcinoma, melanoma, renal cell or head and neck cancer.

General study results and limits: Partial responders receiving 0.1-3.0 mg/kg showed among the lowest clonal expansion.

Concerning this clone: What it binds is not known.

The V and J ends lost 4 bases and 5 bases, in that order; junction bases with no gene match: 5. The CDR3 spans 15 residues. Germline lookup yields CDR1 SGHRS and CDR2 YFSETQ. Generated by immunoSEQ multiplex PCR, the TCRdb table keeps only in-frame clones and is missing some. The repertoire holds about 62,000 clones, with 85% as singletons. The input for sequencing was CD4+ or CD8+ T cells sorted from blood, taken in a trial of the OX40 agonist ivuxolimab. The chain couples TRBV5-1 to TRBJ2-1, with TRBD1 identical over 11 bases. This TCR was sampled from an adult with an advanced solid tumor such as melanoma, head and neck, liver or kidney cancer. This CDR3 reads CASSPRTGGHNEQFF. CDR3 bases: TGCGCCAGCAGCCCCCGGACAGGGGGCCACAATGAGCAGTTCTTC.